The 25 T cell receptor beta chains presented below share a single source sample, sequenced in a study of spatial heterogeneity in lung cancer. Overall study results and limits: Tracking of tumor mutation counts was seen in expanded intratumoral alpha and beta TCR counts.

MiXCR, run by TCRdb on the 5' RACE reads, gives a single entry per CDR3 protein. Seen here are about 3,300 distinct CDR3 sequences, 15% to 20% observed once, and the top ten hold roughly 7%. Time point: sample taken at primary tumor resection. Antigens of these TCRs are unknown. The source was lung tumor tissue, collected at surgery. The receptors derive from a male donor with early-stage non-small cell lung cancer.

The table lists this clonotype with a few counts. The CDR3, as DNA: TGTGCCAGCCGGTGGCACGGGGACGAGCAGTACTTC. As protein: CASRWHGDEQYF. The V and J genes are TRBV6-1 and TRBJ2-7; TRBD2 is a possible D gene (5 bases). Germline V lookup: CDR1 MNHNS, CDR2 SASEGT. Trimming removed 8 bases from V and 5 bases from J, with 13 bases in between. This CDR3 contains 12 residues.

There are a few counts of this clonotype. The chain employs TRBV4-3 and TRBJ2-1; TRBD1 aligns across 7 bases. The CDR3 totals 15 residues. Unmatched junction bases numbered 7, after V lost 4 bases and J lost 4 bases. Germline CDR1 is LGHNA and CDR2 is YSLEER. The DNA for the CDR3 is TGCGCCAGCAGCCGCCGACAGGGATCTTACAATGAGCAGTTCTTC. This gives the protein CASSRRQGSYNEQFF.

This clonotype is labeled as medium-sized. V is TRBV20-1 and J is TRBJ2-1; the match to TRBD2 covers 9 bases. The CDR3 spans 14 residues. Looked up from germline, CDR1 is DFQATT and CDR2 is SNEGSKA (reference sequence). The V gene end was trimmed by 6 bases and the J gene end by 5 bases; junction bases not matched to a gene: 8. CDR3 coding DNA: TGCAGTGCAATTAGCGGGAGCTACGACAATGAGCAGTTCTTC. Encoded protein: CSAISGSYDNEQFF.

This clonotype has only a few counts. This chain links TRBV27 with TRBJ2-1; 9 bases agree with TRBD1. Germline assignment: CDR1 MNHEY and CDR2 SMNVEV (reference sequence). The CDR3 runs to 15 residues. V was clipped by 6 bases and J by 1 base; unmatched bases: 4. DNA of the CDR3: TGTGCCAGCAGCCGGGACAGGGAGTCCTACAATGAGCAGTTCTTC. Its protein is CASSRDRESYNEQFF.

By proportion, this clonotype is medium-sized (0.01 to 0.1%). The chain carries TRBV12-3 or TRBV12-4 and TRBJ2-3; perhaps TRBD1 as D (6 bases). The CDR3 runs 11 residues. V lost 8 bases and J 6 bases, leaving 9 bases between the germline ends. The CDR3 sequence: CASPTGDTQYF. The CDR3 region has the DNA TGTGCCAGCCCCACAGGGGATACGCAGTATTTT.

The chain employs TRBV5-1 and TRBJ2-2; perhaps D is TRBD1 or TRBD2 (5 bases each). The CDR3 extends over 13 amino acids. Trimming pared 5 bases from V and 5 bases from J, leaving 10 bases between. Germline V lookup: CDR1 SGHRS, CDR2 YFSETQ. The CDR3 spells CASSRDVTGELFF. CDR3 in DNA: TGCGCCAGCAGTCGGGACGTAACCGGGGAGCTGTTTTTT.

Within the sample, this clonotype is medium-sized (0.01 to 0.1%). This chain links TRBV6-2 or TRBV6-3 with TRBJ1-1; possible D gene TRBD1, 5 bases. V was trimmed by 6 bases and J by 4 bases, leaving 18 bases between them. CDR1 and CDR2 (germline): MNHEY, SVGEGT. This CDR3 has 15 residues. The CDR3 DNA sequence: TGTGCCAGCAGCCCACCGACCATGGGGCGCACTGAAGCTTTCTTT. It specifies CASSPPTMGRTEAFF.

This chain joins TRBV20-1 and TRBJ1-1, with a possible D match to TRBD1 (6 bases). The CDR3 loop spans 13 amino acids. Trimming took off 5 bases at V and 4 bases at J, with 14 bases between the two ends. Germline CDR1 is DFQATT and CDR2 is SNEGSKA (reference sequence). CDR3 region: CSASAGTITEAFF. The CDR3 bases are TGCAGTGCTTCGGCCGGGACAATCACTGAAGCTTTCTTT.

The V gene is TRBV4-1, the J gene TRBJ1-2; D unclear. Germline loops: CDR1 MGHRA, CDR2 YSYEKL. The CDR3 is 17 residues long. V gave up 4 bases and J gave up 8 bases, with 26 bases separating them. In DNA form, the CDR3 reads TGCGCCAGCAGCCTCGAGGAGGAGGGAGACTACTCGGGGGGCTACACCTTC. This gives the protein CASSLEEEGDYSGGYTF.

The V gene is TRBV7-9, the J gene TRBJ2-1; a possible D gene is TRBD2 (6 bases). CDR1 is SEHNR, CDR2 FQNEAQ, per germline (reference sequence). The length of the CDR3 is 14 residues. V shed 3 bases and J shed 7 bases, with 13 bases lying between them. Written as DNA, the CDR3 is TGTGCCAGCAGCTTTAGGACTAATCAGAATGAGCAGTTCTTC. Translated: CASSFRTNQNEQFF. Drawing the rest from reference TRBV7-9 and TRBJ2-1, the complete variable domain is DTGVSQNPRHKITKRGQNVTFRCDPISEHNRLYWYRQTLGQGPEFLTYFQNEAQLEKSRLLSDRFSAERPKGSFSTLEIQRTEQGDSAMYLCASSFRTNQNEQFFGPGTRLTVL.

This clonotype is medium-sized in the sample. The rearrangement uses TRBV5-1 and TRBJ1-1, with D unresolved. Trimming left V 4 bases short and J 6 bases short, with 25 bases between. Germline CDR1 SGHRS, CDR2 YFSETQ. This CDR3 has 17 residues. The DNA of the CDR3 is TGCGCCAGCAGCCCCTTGTGGTCCCCATACTCGGTCGCTGAAGCTTTCTTT. Encoded protein: CASSPLWSPYSVAEAFF.

This clonotype is termed medium-sized (0.01 to 0.1%). The V gene is TRBV6-6, the J gene TRBJ1-2; the D is unclear. Germline values: CDR1 MNHNY, CDR2 SVGAGI (reference sequence). CDR3 length: 12 amino acids. V lost 5 bases to trimming and J lost 6 bases, with 10 bases between them. CDR3 bases: TGTGCCAGCAGTAGCGGGAGGCATGGCTACACCTTC. Its protein is CASSSGRHGYTF.

The chain uses TRBV30 and TRBJ2-1, with D perhaps being TRBD1 or TRBD2 (5 bases each). Germline V gene lookup returns CDR1 GTSNPN and CDR2 SVGIG (reference sequence). The CDR3 is made up of 15 amino acids. V shed 4 bases and J shed 2 bases, with 15 bases lying between them. Here the CDR3 DNA reads TGTGCCTGGATCCCCCCGGGACCCGCCTACAATGAGCAGTTCTTC. This translates into CAWIPPGPAYNEQFF.

This clonotype came up a few times. The chain links TRBV29-1 to TRBJ2-7; D is possibly TRBD1 (5 bases). Germline CDR1 reads SQVTM; CDR2 reads ANQGSEA. V lost 4 bases, J lost 0 bases, and 13 bases lay in between. This CDR3 contains 14 residues. The CDR3 nucleotides are TGCAGCGTTGTAGGTAGACAGAGCTCCTACGAGCAGTACTTC. This sequence encodes CSVVGRQSSYEQYF.

There are a few counts of this clonotype. The genes are TRBV20-1 and TRBJ1-1; tentatively, D is TRBD1 (5 bases). This CDR3 is built from 12 residues. The germline gives CDR1 DFQATT, CDR2 SNEGSKA (reference sequence). V lost 1 base to trimming and J lost 10 bases, with 13 bases between them. The CDR3 sequence is CSARVGAQGAFF. As DNA, the CDR3 is TGCAGTGCTAGAGTTGGAGCCCAGGGAGCTTTCTTT.

This clonotype is labeled as large (0.1 to 1%). The chain combines TRBV24-1 with TRBJ2-3, with TRBD2 matching over 8 bases. This CDR3 region has 15 residues. V shed 4 bases and J 2 bases; nucleotides not matched to a gene: 4. CDR1 and CDR2 (germline): KGHDR, SFDVKD. The CDR3 loop is CATSEIAGFTDTQYF. The DNA of the CDR3 is TGTGCCACCAGTGAAATAGCGGGGTTCACAGATACGCAGTATTTT.

The rearrangement joins TRBV11-2 to TRBJ1-6; D not resolved. Per the germline V gene, CDR1 is SGHAT and CDR2 is FQNNGV. This CDR3 comprises 14 residues. The ends were cut back, 3 bases at V and 7 bases at J, with 10 bases in the middle. The DNA of the CDR3 is TGTGCCAGCAGCTTTTCCCAGTTGAATTCACCCCTCCACTTT. It is translated as CASSFSQLNSPLHF.

This clonotype is large in the sample. The rearrangement uses TRBV20-1 and TRBJ2-3, with D possibly matching TRBD1 (6 bases). In germline, CDR1 is DFQATT, CDR2 SNEGSKA (reference sequence). The CDR3 is made up of 11 amino acids. The ends were cut back, 2 bases at V and 6 bases at J, with 6 bases in the middle. CDR3 sequence: CSARQGDTQYF. The CDR3 DNA is TGCAGTGCTAGACAGGGGGATACGCAGTATTTT.

Details on this clonotype: A much larger clone is a single base away; this may be a read error. J is TRBJ2-7 and V is TRBV20-1; tentatively, D is TRBD2 (7 bases). Germline V gene data show CDR1 as DFQATT and CDR2 as SNEGSKA (reference sequence). Trimming shortened V by 6 bases and J by 7 bases, and 25 bases separated the two germline ends. The CDR3 has 15 residues. CDR3: CSARTRGRLLREQYF. CDR3 nucleotide sequence: TGCAGTGCGAGGACTAGGGGGAGACTCTTACGGGAGCAGTACTTC.

The CDR3 protein is CASGASGNYNEQFF. In nucleotides, the CDR3 is TGTGCCAGCGGGGCTAGCGGGAACTACAATGAGCAGTTCTTC. The chain carries TRBV7-8 and TRBJ2-1, with 9 nucleotides matching TRBD2. The CDR3 extends over 14 amino acids. Germline trimming cut 8 bases from V and 3 bases from J; bases unmatched to any gene: 5. In germline, CDR1 is SGHVS, CDR2 FQNEAQ.

The rearrangement uses TRBV25-1 and TRBJ2-1; 14 bases are a match to TRBD2. Unmatched junction bases numbered 6, after V lost 7 bases and J lost 7 bases. This CDR3 spans 15 amino acids. Germline-derived CDR1 and CDR2 are MGHDK and SYGVNS. The DNA for the CDR3 is TGTGCCAGCACCCCCAGGACTAGCGGGGGGAATGAGCAGTTCTTC. It codes for CASTPRTSGGNEQFF. Drawing the rest from reference TRBV25-1 and TRBJ2-1, the complete variable domain is EADIYQTPRYLVIGTGKKITLECSQTMGHDKMYWYQQDPGMELHLIHYSYGVNSTEKGDLSSESTVSRIRTEHFPLTLESARPSHTSQYLCASTPRTSGGNEQFFGPGTRLTVL.

The rearrangement links TRBV29-1 to TRBJ2-7; TRBD2 agrees at 8 bases. Losses at the gene ends were 6 bases for V and 1 base for J; bases not matched to a gene: 14. Germline V gene lookup returns CDR1 SQVTM and CDR2 ANQGSEA. This CDR3 contains 16 residues. CDR3 residues: CSVTASSGSRSYEQYF. The CDR3 DNA reads as TGCAGCGTCACCGCCTCAAGCGGGAGTAGATCCTACGAGCAGTACTTC.

This clonotype is termed medium-sized. The chain combines TRBV30 with TRBJ2-7; 9 bases are shared with TRBD1. The CDR3 covers 16 residues. The junction had 7 bases not matched to a gene; V was cut back by 1 base and J by 0 bases. Germline CDR1 is GTSNPN and CDR2 is SVGIG (reference sequence). For the CDR3, the DNA is TGTGCCTGGAGTGACCCAGGACAGGGGAACTCCTACGAGCAGTACTTC. Its protein is CAWSDPGQGNSYEQYF.

This clonotype has just a few counts. The V gene is TRBV12-3 or TRBV12-4, the J gene TRBJ2-5; no clear D gene. The CDR3 consists of 11 residues. The V end lost 1 base, the J end lost 7 bases, and 4 bases lay between the germline ends. CDR3 DNA sequence: TGTGCCAGCAGTTTAGAGAGGACCCAGTACTTC. Encoded protein: CASSLERTQYF.

This clonotype turned up a few times. V and J are TRBV24-1 and TRBJ2-3; D is undetermined. Germline loops: CDR1 KGHDR, CDR2 SFDVKD. The CDR3 consists of 11 residues. V was clipped by 6 bases and J by 2 bases, with 2 bases between them. CDR3 sequence: CATSLTDTQYF. The CDR3 DNA reads as TGTGCCACCAGTCTCACAGATACGCAGTATTTT.